These 22 T cell receptor beta chains were all obtained from the same sample, sequenced in a study of cytomegalovirus exposure and HLA in healthy donors. In the PCR, 60 Vbeta and 13 Jbeta primers were used. Using immunoSEQ multiplex PCR, the repertoire was profiled, and TCRdb retains in-frame clones only, with some absent. This sample has some 110,000 clones; about 68% occur once, and the top ten carry roughly 9.8%. The material sequenced was PBMCs. Receptors originate from a middle-aged woman in good health and CMV-seropositive.

This clone was seen just once. The genes are TRBV6-5 and TRBJ2-7; a possible D gene is TRBD2 (6 bases). Per the germline V gene, CDR1 is MNHEY and CDR2 is SVGAGI. The V end lost 6 bases, the J end lost 5 bases, and 14 bases lay between the germline ends. The CDR3 has 13 residues. CDR3 protein: CASSNYRGNEQYF. CDR3 bases: TGTGCCAGCAGCAATTACCGGGGGAACGAGCAGTACTTC.

This clone was seen once. The gene calls are TRBV30 and TRBJ2-2; 10 nucleotides align to TRBD1. Germline CDR1 reads GTSNPN; CDR2 reads SVGIG (reference sequence). The CDR3 has 19 amino acids. Germline trimming cut 3 bases from V and 4 bases from J; bases unmatched to any gene: 17. The CDR3 nucleotides read TGTGCCTGGAGAACCGCGGGACAGGGGTTGGGCCTGGTCACCGGGGAGCTGTTTTTT. Amino acids: CAWRTAGQGLGLVTGELFF.

The chain couples TRBV19 to TRBJ2-1; TRBD1 aligns across 8 bases. V dropped 5 bases and J dropped 4; count of bases not matched to a gene: 7. The CDR3 is 15 amino acids. Germline V lookup: CDR1 LNHDA, CDR2 SQIVND (reference sequence). The CDR3 DNA sequence: TGTGCCAGTAGTCTCCGGGACAGGCGATACAATGAGCAGTTCTTC. As protein: CASSLRDRRYNEQFF.

The rearrangement uses TRBV4-1 and TRBJ2-1, with D tentatively TRBD1 (5 bases). V was cut by 4 bases and J by 10 bases, with 23 bases left in between. CDR1 MGHRA and CDR2 YSYEKL come from the germline V gene. The CDR3 loop spans 16 amino acids. The CDR3 spells CASSRAVGMGQAEQFF. The CDR3 region has the DNA TGCGCCAGCAGCCGAGCCGTGGGGATGGGGCAGGCAGAGCAGTTCTTC.

CDR3 in DNA: TGTGCCAGCAGCTTAGTAGCGGGAAGCTCCTACAATGAGCAGTTCTTC. It translates to CASSLVAGSSYNEQFF. The J gene is TRBJ2-1, the V gene TRBV11-3; 8 bases agree with TRBD2. This CDR3 has 16 amino acids. Trimming took 1 base from V and 0 from J; bases not matched to a gene: 2. In germline, CDR1 is SGHNT, CDR2 YENEEA.

The chain is built from TRBV27 and TRBJ2-2, with D perhaps TRBD2 (6 bases). The CDR3 runs 15 residues. Germline V lookup: CDR1 MNHEY, CDR2 SMNVEV (reference sequence). V was cut by 1 base and J by 7 bases, with 13 bases left in between. CDR3 in DNA: TGTGCCAGCAGTTTATATCCGGGAGTGGTCGGGGAGCTGTTTTTT. The encoded protein is CASSLYPGVVGELFF.

The rearrangement joins TRBV5-1 to TRBJ2-5, with TRBD2 matching over 9 bases. CDR1 SGHRS and CDR2 YFSETQ come from the germline V gene. The CDR3 consists of 16 residues. Trimming took 0 bases from V and 1 from J; bases not matched to a gene: 4. The CDR3 is CASSLGVAGAQETQYF. In nucleotides, the CDR3 is TGCGCCAGCAGCTTGGGGGTAGCGGGAGCCCAAGAGACCCAGTACTTC.

The genes are TRBV11-2 and TRBJ2-2; no clear D gene. The germline V gene has CDR1 SGHAT and CDR2 FQNNGV. V shed 3 bases and J shed 13 bases, with 18 bases lying between them. The CDR3 loop spans 14 amino acids. The CDR3 spells CASSFRLSSNGLFF. The DNA for the CDR3 is TGTGCCAGCAGCTTCCGTTTATCTTCCAACGGGCTGTTTTTT.

This clone turned up a few times. This rearrangement joins TRBV2 to TRBJ2-5; TRBD2 matches 13 bases. The ends lost 5 bases at V and 4 bases at J; junction bases unmatched: 4. Germline CDR1 and CDR2: SNHLY and FYNNEI. The CDR3 contains 15 residues. The CDR3 loop reads CASSWTSGSGETQYF. The CDR3, as DNA: TGTGCCAGCAGTTGGACTAGCGGGAGTGGAGAGACCCAGTACTTC. The complete variable domain, with remaining parts taken from reference TRBV2 and TRBJ2-5, reads EPEVTQTPSHQVTQMGQEVILRCVPISNHLYFYWYRQILGQKVEFLVSFYNNEISEKSEIFDDQFSVERPDGSNFTLKIRSTKLEDSAMYFCASSWTSGSGETQYFGPGTRLLVL.

J is TRBJ2-5 and V is TRBV30; D possibly corresponds to TRBD1 (5 bases). The CDR3 is 15 residues long. Germline CDR1 and CDR2: GTSNPN and SVGIG (reference sequence). The germline V and J ends were trimmed by 0 bases and 5 bases, with 16 bases remaining between them. The DNA for the CDR3 is TGTGCCTGGAGTGTAAACAGGCCGCCGTACGAGACCCAGTACTTC. Amino acid sequence: CAWSVNRPPYETQYF.

This clone was observed a few times. CDR3 sequence (DNA): TGTGCCTTTTCACAGAGCTCTGGAAACACCATATATTTT. Protein sequence: CAFSQSSGNTIYF. This chain joins TRBV30 and TRBJ1-3; D gene unclear. The CDR3 runs to 13 residues. The germline V and J ends were trimmed by 7 bases and 0 bases, with 10 bases remaining between them. The germline gives CDR1 GTSNPN, CDR2 SVGIG (reference sequence). Full variable domain (missing parts from reference TRBV30 and TRBJ1-3): SQTIHQWPATLVQPVGSPLSLECTVEGTSNPNLYWYRQAAGRGLQLLFYSVGIGQISSEVPQNLSASRPQDRQFILSSKKLLLSDSGFYLCAFSQSSGNTIYFGEGSWLTVV.

The rearrangement uses TRBV6-5 and TRBJ1-1; 10 nucleotides agree with TRBD1. The length of the CDR3 is 15 residues. J lost 5 bases, V lost 6 bases, and 9 bases had no gene match. Germline V gene data show CDR1 as MNHEY and CDR2 as SVGAGI. Here the CDR3 DNA reads TGTGCCAGCAGACCTCCGACAGGGGGCGGAACTGAAGCTTTCTTT. This gives the protein CASRPPTGGGTEAFF.

This sequence joins TRBV5-1 and TRBJ2-2, with 9 positions matching TRBD1. J gave up 2 bases and V 4 bases, and 12 bases lay outside the gene matches. This CDR3 has 18 residues. From germline, CDR1 is SGHRS and CDR2 YFSETQ. The CDR3 region has the DNA TGCGCCAGCAGCGGCTCCGGGACAGGGATTGATAACACCGGGGAGCTGTTTTTT. This gives the protein CASSGSGTGIDNTGELFF.

The V gene is TRBV19, the J gene TRBJ1-4, with 9 bases that match TRBD1. Germline loops: CDR1 LNHDA, CDR2 SQIVND (reference sequence). The CDR3 has 16 residues. V was clipped by 5 bases and J by 7 bases; unmatched bases: 11. CDR3 loop: CASSGGTGRLGEKLFF. CDR3 DNA: TGTGCCAGTAGTGGCGGGACAGGGAGACTAGGTGAAAAACTGTTTTTT.

This sequence joins TRBV6-5 and TRBJ2-3; the match to TRBD2 covers 7 bases. Germline assignment: CDR1 MNHEY and CDR2 SVGAGI. This CDR3 spans 14 amino acids. Unmatched junction bases numbered 6, after V lost 5 bases and J lost 4 bases. The CDR3 DNA follows: TGTGCCAGCAGTACAGGCGGGGGTCCAGATACGCAGTATTTT. Protein sequence: CASSTGGGPDTQYF.

The chain couples TRBV5-4 to TRBJ1-4; maybe TRBD1 (6 bases). The V gene's germline CDR1 is SGHNT and CDR2 YYREEE (reference sequence). This CDR3 region has 15 residues. Trimming cost V 4 bases and J 7 bases, with 17 bases left between them. The CDR3 protein is CASSQRTDRLEKLFF. As DNA, the CDR3 is TGTGCCAGCAGCCAACGGACAGACCGTCTTGAAAAACTGTTTTTT. The variable domain in full, completed from reference TRBV5-4 and TRBJ1-4, reads ETGVTQSPTHLIKTRGQQVTLRCSSQSGHNTVSWYQQALGQGPQFIFQYYREEENGRGNFPPRFSGLQFPNYSSELNVNALELDDSALYLCASSQRTDRLEKLFFGSGTQLSVL.

This clone occurred a few times. The chain joins TRBV9 to TRBJ2-1, with a possible D match to TRBD2 (6 bases). The CDR3 consists of 12 residues. Germline lookup yields CDR1 SGDLS and CDR2 YYNGEE. Deletions cut 3 bases from V and 8 bases from J, with 9 bases between. CDR3 in amino acids: CASSEGLYEQFF. CDR3 sequence (DNA): TGTGCCAGCAGCGAGGGACTTTATGAGCAGTTCTTC.

CDR3 sequence: CASRRLAGATDTQYF. DNA for the CDR3: TGCGCCAGCAGGAGATTAGCGGGAGCGACAGATACGCAGTATTTT. This chain joins TRBV5-1 and TRBJ2-3; 9 nucleotides agree with TRBD2. The CDR3 has 15 residues. Germline lookup yields CDR1 SGHRS and CDR2 YFSETQ. V shed 5 bases, J shed 3 bases, and the junction held 7 bases outside the gene matches.

The chain links TRBV29-1 to TRBJ2-1, with 7 bases aligning to TRBD2. J gave up 2 bases and V 5 bases, and 9 bases lay outside the gene matches. CDR1 and CDR2 from the germline V gene are SQVTM and ANQGSEA. The CDR3 is made up of 15 amino acids. CDR3 region: CSVNSLAEPYNEQFF. DNA of the CDR3: TGCAGCGTTAATTCCCTAGCGGAACCCTACAATGAGCAGTTCTTC.

The chain uses TRBV25-1 and TRBJ1-3; D remains unclear. The V end was cut by 5 bases, the J end by 4 bases, with 6 bases between. The CDR3 covers 12 residues. The germline V gene has CDR1 MGHDK and CDR2 SYGVNS. The CDR3 region is CASSPLGNTIYF. In DNA form, the CDR3 reads TGTGCCAGCAGTCCCCTGGGAAACACCATATATTTT.

The chain couples TRBV19 to TRBJ1-2, with 7 bases aligning to TRBD1. The V segment lost 7 bases and the J segment 14 bases; nucleotides outside the gene matches: 19. The CDR3 runs to 14 residues. Looked up from germline, CDR1 is LNHDA and CDR2 is SQIVND (reference sequence). The CDR3 coding sequence is TGTGCCAGTACTCCCAGTGCGAGGACGCAGGGGGAGACCTTC. Protein: CASTPSARTQGETF.

The table lists this clone with a count of one. V and J are TRBV5-4 and TRBJ2-3, with 11 bases matching TRBD2. Germline CDR1 SGHNT, CDR2 YYREEE (reference sequence). V lost 4 bases, J lost 1 base, and 5 bases stayed unmatched. This CDR3 has 16 amino acids. CDR3 DNA: TGTGCCAGCAGCCGCGGACTAGCGGGCGGCACAGATACGCAGTATTTT. Residues: CASSRGLAGGTDTQYF.